This T cell receptor (beta chain) was sequenced during a study of regulatory T cells in long-lasting Graves disease. Study conclusions and caveats: With persistent disease, TRBV28, TRBJ1-2 and TRBJ2-5 were the favored segments.

This clonotype appeared a few times. Its cognate antigen is unknown. Time point meaning: persistent/refractory GD, antithyroid drugs over 5 years with positive TRAb. RNA extracted from PBMCs served as the sequencing template. Combining iRepertoire HTBI primers with Arm-PCR of CDR3 regions, the authors built TCR beta libraries. TCRdb re-derived calls from the multiplex PCR reads in MiXCR, one entry per CDR3 protein. Here the sample spans under 500,000 distinct CDR3 sequences, 20% to 25% being singletons. The germline V gene has CDR1 LGHDT and CDR2 YNNKEL (reference sequence). The CDR3 totals 16 residues. Trimming removed 7 bases from V and 5 bases from J, with 23 bases in between.

The chain recombines TRBV3-1 with TRBJ2-5; the D gene is possibly TRBD2 (5 bases). This receptor was obtained from a female donor with Graves disease. The sample consisted of peripheral blood mononuclear cells (PBMCs), taken when the disease was refractory, from a patient treated with antithyroid drugs. CDR3 sequence: CASIPKSTTVGETQYF. CDR3 bases: TGTGCCAGCATCCCGAAATCGACTACTGTCGGCGAGACCCAGTACTTC.